One sample yielded the 23 T cell receptor beta chains listed below, sequenced in a study of T cells in Graves' hyperthyroidism and ophthalmopathy. The investigators amplified TCR beta CDR3 regions from RNA transcripts. Using the HTBI primer set, a first-round RT-PCR was run on the TCR CDR3. MiXCR, run by TCRdb on the multiplex PCR reads, gives a single entry per CDR3 protein. The sample includes 550,000 to 650,000 distinct CDR3 sequences, 14% of them seen just once. The specimen sequenced was blood. Receptors were obtained from a woman in her 30s with Graves' hyperthyroidism that later progressed to Graves' ophthalmopathy.

This clonotype has at least ten counts. The chain carries TRBV20-1 and TRBJ1-4; D ambiguous. Per the germline V gene, CDR1 is DFQATT and CDR2 is SNEGSKA (reference sequence). The CDR3 spans 14 residues. Trimming shortened V by 5 bases and J by 0 bases, and 10 bases separated the two germline ends. The CDR3 nucleotides are TGCAGTGCTGCCGGTGGGGCAACTAATGAAAAACTGTTTTTT. Translation gives CSAAGGATNEKLFF.

V usage is TRBV7-2 and J usage is TRBJ2-7; a possible D gene is TRBD2 (5 bases). The germline CDR1 and CDR2 sequences are SGHTA and FQGNSA. V was pared by 6 bases and J by 3 bases, with 15 bases between. This CDR3 region has 14 residues. The CDR3 region is CASRPSGWSYEQYF. For the CDR3, the DNA is TGTGCCAGCAGGCCGTCGGGGTGGAGCTACGAGCAGTACTTC.

Many counts were recorded for this clonotype. The chain carries TRBV28 and TRBJ2-5, with 7 nucleotides matching TRBD2. The germline V gene has CDR1 MDHEN and CDR2 SYDVKM. CDR3 length: 16 amino acids. Trimming at V came to 5 bases and at J to 2 bases, leaving 11 bases not matched to a gene. Here the CDR3 reads CASSPYWGSGQETQYF. CDR3 bases: TGTGCCAGCAGTCCCTACTGGGGTAGCGGGCAAGAGACCCAGTACTTC.

This clonotype was observed many times. The chain joins TRBV11-2 to TRBJ2-7, with D possibly called TRBD1 or TRBD2 (5 bases each). CDR3 length: 14 amino acids. CDR1 is SGHAT and CDR2 is FQNNGV in the germline V gene. Trimming pared 5 bases from V and 6 bases from J, leaving 17 bases between. The CDR3 loop reads CASSPRDLGTEQYF. For the CDR3, the DNA is TGTGCCAGCAGCCCGAGGGACCTTGGTACCGAGCAGTACTTC.

This clonotype was seen repeatedly, ten times or more. This chain joins TRBV2 and TRBJ2-3, with D uncertain. V was clipped by 9 bases and J by 1 base, with 11 bases between them. The V gene's germline CDR1 is SNHLY and CDR2 FYNNEI. The CDR3 is 13 amino acids. CDR3 coding DNA: TGTGCCAGTCGCGCGATTCGCACAGATACGCAGTATTTT. Its protein product is CASRAIRTDTQYF. Supplemented by reference TRBV2 and TRBJ2-3, the full variable domain reads EPEVTQTPSHQVTQMGQEVILRCVPISNHLYFYWYRQILGQKVEFLVSFYNNEISEKSEIFDDQFSVERPDGSNFTLKIRSTKLEDSAMYFCASRAIRTDTQYFGPGTRLTVL.

This clonotype was seen ten or more times. The genes are TRBV6-5 and TRBJ2-7; the D call may be TRBD1 or TRBD2 (5 bases each). Looked up from germline, CDR1 is MNHEY and CDR2 is SVGAGI. V was pared by 2 bases and J by 4 bases, with 30 bases between. CDR3 length: 20 residues. The CDR3 coding sequence is TGTGCCAGCAGTTACCAGGGACCAGGCTTAGGGGAGAGAGTTGTTTACGAGCAGTACTTC. As protein: CASSYQGPGLGERVVYEQYF.

This clonotype was seen repeatedly, ten times or more. V gene TRBV6-1 combines with J gene TRBJ1-3, with TRBD1 matching 7 bases. Germline lookup yields CDR1 MNHNS and CDR2 SASEGT. This CDR3 contains 13 residues. Trimming cost V 3 bases and J 8 bases; bases outside gene matches: 4. For the CDR3, the DNA is TGTGCCAGCAGTGAGACAGGGCTTGACACCATATATTTT. Translating it yields CASSETGLDTIYF.

The chain has TRBV20-1 and TRBJ1-4, with TRBD1 matching 8 bases. CDR1 and CDR2 from the germline V gene are DFQATT and SNEGSKA (reference sequence). This CDR3 region has 12 residues. Trimming took 2 bases from V and 10 from J; bases not matched to a gene: 3. This CDR3 is CSARPQGGKLFF. CDR3 nucleotides: TGCAGTGCTAGACCACAGGGGGGAAAACTGTTTTTT.

This clonotype was counted a few times. The chain uses TRBV4-1 and TRBJ2-7, with TRBD1 matching 9 bases. V lost 3 bases, J lost 2 bases, and 8 bases stayed unmatched. Germline loops: CDR1 MGHRA, CDR2 YSYEKL. The CDR3 sequence is 16 residues long. Here the CDR3 DNA reads TGCGCCAGCAGCCATAGTCAGGGACAGGGACCCTACGAGCAGTACTTC. The encoded protein is CASSHSQGQGPYEQYF.

Ten or more counts support this clonotype. The chain employs TRBV5-1 and TRBJ1-4; weak D call: TRBD1 (6 bases). The CDR3 totals 15 residues. From germline, CDR1 is SGHRS and CDR2 YFSETQ. V was trimmed by 1 base and J by 0 bases, leaving 7 bases between them. The CDR3 nucleotides are TGCGCCAGCAGCTTGCGGACAGCAACTAATGAAAAACTGTTTTTT. Its protein product is CASSLRTATNEKLFF.

This clonotype came up many times. This chain uses TRBV7-2 with TRBJ2-7; 8 bases agree with TRBD1. This CDR3 region has 14 residues. The trim removed 3 bases at V and 0 bases at J, leaving 1 base unmatched. Germline CDR1 SGHTA, CDR2 FQGNSA. The CDR3 region has the DNA TGTGCCAGCAGCTTTGGGACAGGCTCCTACGAGCAGTACTTC. Encoded protein: CASSFGTGSYEQYF.

The chain recombines TRBV9 with TRBJ1-4; weak D call: TRBD1 (6 bases). Trimming cost V 3 bases and J 0 bases, with 24 bases left between them. CDR3 length equals 20 residues. CDR1 is SGDLS and CDR2 is YYNGEE in the germline V gene. The CDR3 spells CASSGFLQGQTLATNEKLFF. DNA for the CDR3: TGTGCCAGCAGCGGATTTCTACAGGGACAAACCCTTGCAACTAATGAAAAACTGTTTTTT.

In its sample, this clonotype was seen many times. The gene calls are TRBV11-2 and TRBJ2-1; D unclear. The CDR3 runs 14 residues. From germline, CDR1 is SGHAT and CDR2 FQNNGV. The V gene lost 5 bases and the J gene lost 3 bases, with 11 bases spanning the gap. The CDR3 spells CASSLETNYNEQFF. The CDR3, as DNA: TGTGCCAGCAGCCTCGAGACGAACTACAATGAGCAGTTCTTC.

The chain is built from TRBV20-1 and TRBJ2-3, with D possibly matching TRBD2 (6 bases). There are 11 residues in the CDR3. Germline CDR1 is DFQATT and CDR2 is SNEGSKA (reference sequence). Trimming cost V 6 bases and J 3 bases, with 7 bases left between them. The CDR3 DNA sequence: TGCAGTGCGGCGGGGACAGATACGCAGTATTTT. Its translation: CSAAGTDTQYF.

This clonotype has a count of ten or more. The CDR3 DNA is TGTGCCTCTACTGTCGGCAGGGGCAATGAGCAGTTCTTC. This encodes CASTVGRGNEQFF. The rearrangement joins TRBV2 to TRBJ2-1, with TRBD1 as a possible D gene (6 bases). Trimming removed 11 bases from V and 6 bases from J, with 17 bases in between. This CDR3 contains 13 residues. The germline gives CDR1 SNHLY, CDR2 FYNNEI.

Only a few counts were recorded for this clonotype. V is TRBV20-1 and J is TRBJ2-3; TRBD2 agrees at 16 bases. The CDR3 loop spans 16 amino acids. The trim removed 6 bases at V and 2 bases at J, leaving 5 bases unmatched. The germline V gene encodes CDR1 DFQATT and CDR2 SNEGSKA (reference sequence). CDR3 in amino acids: CSAVGTSGGATDTQYF. In DNA form, the CDR3 reads TGCAGTGCGGTGGGGACTAGCGGGGGGGCCACAGATACGCAGTATTTT.

The chain is built from TRBV11-2 and TRBJ2-7; 8 positions match TRBD1. The CDR3 covers 18 residues. With V trimmed by 0 bases and J by 2 bases, 12 bases remained unmatched. The germline V gene has CDR1 SGHAT and CDR2 FQNNGV. This chain's CDR3 is CASSLEVWTGKSPYEQYF. The CDR3 nucleotides read TGTGCCAGCAGCTTAGAAGTTTGGACAGGGAAGTCCCCCTACGAGCAGTACTTC.

V gene TRBV19 combines with J gene TRBJ2-3; 9 nucleotides agree with TRBD1. Unmatched junction bases numbered 4, after V lost 6 bases and J lost 0 bases. CDR3 length: 15 residues. Germline CDR1 and CDR2: LNHDA and SQIVND (reference sequence). CDR3 DNA sequence: TGTGCCAGTAGGGGGACAGGGATCAGCACAGATACGCAGTATTTT. It codes for CASRGTGISTDTQYF.

This clonotype came up many times. The CDR3 spells CRGGQGNMNTEAFF. Here the CDR3 DNA reads TGCAGGGGAGGACAGGGAAACATGAACACTGAAGCTTTCTTT. V and J are TRBV20-1 and TRBJ1-1, with 8 bases matching TRBD1. The CDR3 consists of 14 residues. The germline V gene encodes CDR1 DFQATT and CDR2 SNEGSKA (reference sequence).

At least ten counts were recorded for this clonotype. The rearrangement uses TRBV12-5 and TRBJ2-1; 8 bases are a match to TRBD1. Trimming removed 5 bases from V and 2 bases from J; junction bases left unmatched: 8. Germline CDR1 and CDR2: LGHNT and FRNRAP. The CDR3 is made up of 16 amino acids. The CDR3, as DNA: TGTGCTAGTGGTCCGGAGGGACAGGCCACCTACAATGAGCAGTTCTTC. This encodes CASGPEGQATYNEQFF.

This clonotype was seen at least ten times. Here the CDR3 DNA reads TGTGCCAGCAGCTACCCAGGTGGGACCCAGTACTTC. Residues: CASSYPGGTQYF. The chain couples TRBV7-9 to TRBJ2-5; D is unresolved. Trimming pared 4 bases from V and 7 bases from J, leaving 10 bases between. The CDR3 loop spans 12 amino acids. Germline V gene sequence: CDR1 SEHNR, CDR2 FQNEAQ (reference sequence).

The chain has TRBV28 and TRBJ1-5; D remains unclear. Germline V gives CDR1 MDHEN, CDR2 SYDVKM. The V gene lost 3 bases and the J gene lost 3 bases, with 18 bases spanning the gap. The CDR3 has 17 amino acids. CDR3 residues: CASSFVSGFAVNQPQHF. The CDR3 nucleotides are TGTGCCAGCAGTTTTGTCTCGGGTTTCGCCGTCAATCAGCCCCAGCATTTT.

Worth noting for this clonotype: A much more abundant neighbour one base away suggests this may be a read error. This chain joins TRBV9 and TRBJ1-2, with D possibly matching TRBD1 (5 bases). The CDR3 is 15 residues long. Germline CDR1 SGDLS, CDR2 YYNGEE. DNA for the CDR3: TGTGCCAGCAGCGTAGGGACATTTTCTTTGAATGGCTACGCCTTC. It specifies CASSVGTFSLNGYAF.